The clone carrying this T cell receptor (beta chain) has at least ten counts. Its antigen is as yet unknown. This entry is derived from a study of early T cells in non-severe SARS-CoV-2 infection. Study summary: Investigators sequenced bulk RNA drawn from unsorted whole blood, and chains remained unpaired. Study-level findings and limits: Lookups in VDJdb leaned toward anti-spike CD8 responses and missed private and CD4 specificities.

The CDR3 has 14 amino acids. V was clipped by 5 bases and J by 0 bases, with 10 bases between them. Germline values: CDR1 KGHSH, CDR2 LQKENI. Individual cDNA molecules were tagged with unique molecular identifiers. TCRdb reprocessed the 5' RACE reads with MiXCR, giving one entry per CDR3 protein. The profile shows about 40,000 distinct CDR3 sequences, roughly 6% of them singletons. The source was whole blood, collected at baseline. The source of this sequence is an adult who was a healthcare worker with PCR-confirmed SARS-CoV-2 infection or an uninfected control (not recorded which). This chain uses TRBV18 with TRBJ1-1; D possibly corresponds to TRBD1 (5 bases). CDR3 in amino acids: CASSKQEMNTEAFF. CDR3 nucleotides: TGTGCCAGCTCAAAACAGGAGATGAACACTGAAGCTTTCTTT.